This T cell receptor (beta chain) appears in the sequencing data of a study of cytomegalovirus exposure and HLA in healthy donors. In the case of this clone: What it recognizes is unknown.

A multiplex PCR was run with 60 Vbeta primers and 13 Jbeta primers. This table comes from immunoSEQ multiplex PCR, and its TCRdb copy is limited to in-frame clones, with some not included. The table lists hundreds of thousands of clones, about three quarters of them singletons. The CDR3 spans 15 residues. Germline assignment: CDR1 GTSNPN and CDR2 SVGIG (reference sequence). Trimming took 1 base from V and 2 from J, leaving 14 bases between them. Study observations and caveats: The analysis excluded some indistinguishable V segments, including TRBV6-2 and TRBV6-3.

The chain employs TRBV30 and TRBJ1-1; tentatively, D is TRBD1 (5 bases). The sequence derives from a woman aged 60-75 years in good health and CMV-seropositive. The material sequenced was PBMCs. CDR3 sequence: CAWSESPQGNTEAFF. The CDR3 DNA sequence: TGTGCCTGGAGTGAATCACCCCAGGGAAACACTGAAGCTTTCTTT.